One and the same sample provided the 23 T cell receptor beta chains below, sequenced in a study of T cells in Graves' hyperthyroidism and ophthalmopathy. Template material for amplifying TCR beta CDR3 regions consisted of RNA transcripts. A first-round RT-PCR of the TCR CDR3 used the HTBI primer set. MiXCR was run by TCRdb on the multiplex PCR reads, yielding one entry per CDR3 protein. The profile shows around 250,000 distinct CDR3 sequences, about 14% of them singletons. Sequencing was done on a sample of blood. Receptors were obtained from a woman in her forties with Graves' hyperthyroidism that later progressed to Graves' ophthalmopathy.

Ten or more counts support this clonotype. The genes are TRBV28 and TRBJ2-7, with TRBD2 as a possible D gene (6 bases). This CDR3 is built from 14 residues. Deletions cut 8 bases from V and 2 bases from J, with 16 bases between. Looked up from germline, CDR1 is MDHEN and CDR2 is SYDVKM. The CDR3 loop is CASSLASSTYEQYF. CDR3 DNA sequence: TGTGCCAGCTCTCTAGCGTCTTCTACCTACGAGCAGTACTTC.

This clonotype was seen a few times. The chain employs TRBV9 and TRBJ2-1; either TRBD1 or TRBD2 may fit D (7 bases each). Germline V CDR1 and CDR2: SGDLS, YYNGEE. The CDR3 is made up of 13 amino acids. Trimming took off 8 bases at V and 5 bases at J, with 14 bases between the two ends. In DNA form, the CDR3 reads TGTGCCAGAGCGGGACAGAACAACAATGAGCAGTTCTTC. Its translation: CARAGQNNNEQFF.

The chain recombines TRBV14 with TRBJ2-5; possible D gene TRBD1, 5 bases. Trimming removed 5 bases from V and 2 bases from J, with 6 bases in between. There are 12 residues in the CDR3. Per germline, CDR1 SGHDN and CDR2 FVKESK. The chain's CDR3 is CASSDSQETQYF. DNA for the CDR3: TGTGCCAGCAGCGACAGTCAAGAGACCCAGTACTTC.

This clonotype was counted at least ten times. This sequence joins TRBV27 and TRBJ2-7; 7 bases are a match to TRBD2. The ends lost 6 bases at V and 6 bases at J; junction bases unmatched: 14. Germline V gene data show CDR1 as MNHEY and CDR2 as SMNVEV (reference sequence). The CDR3 contains 15 residues. CDR3 DNA: TGTGCCAGCAGCCGTTCCGGGGGGAGAGCCACCGAGCAGTACTTC. This codes for CASSRSGGRATEQYF.

This clonotype was seen once. The gene calls are TRBV14 and TRBJ2-1; 16 bases map to TRBD2. Per the germline V gene, CDR1 is SGHDN and CDR2 is FVKESK. CDR3 length: 15 amino acids. Trimming removed 4 bases from V and 15 bases from J; junction bases left unmatched: 9. This CDR3 is CASSPRGLAGGSLFF. Written as DNA, the CDR3 is TGTGCCAGCAGCCCAAGGGGACTAGCGGGAGGGTCACTGTTCTTC.

A few counts support this clonotype. The chain combines TRBV6-1 with TRBJ2-1, with D hard to call. The germline V gene has CDR1 MNHNS and CDR2 SASEGT. This CDR3 contains 13 residues. V was shortened by 1 base and J by 9 bases, with 10 bases between the two germline ends. CDR3 nucleotides: TGTGCCAGCAGTGAAGGGATTTGGGGTGAGCAGTTCTTC. The encoded protein is CASSEGIWGEQFF.

Many counts were recorded for this clonotype. The rearrangement uses TRBV19 and TRBJ1-1; D call uncertain. This CDR3 is built from 14 residues. Trimming cost V 3 bases and J 3 bases, with 11 bases left between them. Germline assignment: CDR1 LNHDA and CDR2 SQIVND (reference sequence). CDR3 nucleotides: TGTGCCAGTAGTATTTCGGTGGCGGACACTGAAGCTTTCTTT. Amino acid sequence: CASSISVADTEAFF.

This clonotype has at least ten counts. J is TRBJ2-3 and V is TRBV20-1, with no clear D. This CDR3 spans 12 amino acids. V lost 2 bases to trimming and J lost 6 bases, with 9 bases between them. Germline V CDR1 and CDR2: DFQATT, SNEGSKA (reference sequence). CDR3 nucleotide sequence: TGCAGTGCTAGAAGCCCGTTCGATACGCAGTATTTT. This sequence encodes CSARSPFDTQYF.

This clonotype was detected ten times or more. The rearrangement uses TRBV11-2 and TRBJ1-3; D ambiguous. The CDR3 loop spans 13 amino acids. Per the germline V gene, CDR1 is SGHAT and CDR2 is FQNNGV. The V end lost 5 bases, the J end lost 4 bases, and 9 bases lay between the germline ends. CDR3 in DNA: TGTGCCAGCAGCCCACTCCGCGGAAACACCATATATTTT. This gives the protein CASSPLRGNTIYF.

This clonotype was seen many times. The V gene is TRBV20-1, the J gene TRBJ2-3; maybe TRBD2 (5 bases). V was clipped by 4 bases and J by 4 bases, with 18 bases between them. Looked up from germline, CDR1 is DFQATT and CDR2 is SNEGSKA (reference sequence). There are 15 residues in the CDR3. The CDR3 loop reads CSAITNLASADTQYF. In DNA, the CDR3 is TGCAGTGCTATAACAAATTTAGCGTCGGCAGATACGCAGTATTTT.

In this sample, this clonotype turned up many times. J is TRBJ2-5 and V is TRBV9, with 11 bases aligning to TRBD2. This CDR3 region has 19 residues. Germline V lookup: CDR1 SGDLS, CDR2 YYNGEE. J lost 4 bases, V lost 2 bases, and 16 bases had no gene match. CDR3 in DNA: TGTGCCAGCAGCGTGATACCTTTAGCGTCTAGCGGGGGGCGAGAGACCCAGTACTTC. Translation: CASSVIPLASSGGRETQYF.

About this clonotype: With a much larger clone just one base away, this may be a read error. The chain links TRBV20-1 to TRBJ2-7, with TRBD2 as a possible D gene (6 bases). CDR1 and CDR2 from the germline V gene are DFQATT and SNEGSKA (reference sequence). The CDR3 loop spans 16 amino acids. DNA of the CDR3: TGCAGTGCTAGAGATTGGTCGGCGGGAAGCTCCTACGATCAGTACTTC. Encoded protein: CSARDWSAGSSYDQYF.

This clonotype was observed at least ten times. For the CDR3, the DNA is TGTGCCAGCAGCTTAGCGATTAGCGGGAGTTCAGATACGCAGTATTTT. Protein sequence: CASSLAISGSSDTQYF. The V gene is TRBV7-9, the J gene TRBJ2-3, with 9 bases matching TRBD2. Germline V gives CDR1 SEHNR, CDR2 FQNEAQ (reference sequence). V was clipped by 0 bases and J by 4 bases; unmatched bases: 5. CDR3 length equals 16 residues.

The CDR3 region has the DNA TGTGCCTGGGAGGGATTCCGTAACGAGCAGTACTTC. Translated, it gives CAWEGFRNEQYF. The V and J genes are TRBV30 and TRBJ2-7, with a possible D match to TRBD2 (5 bases). Germline V gives CDR1 GTSNPN, CDR2 SVGIG (reference sequence). The CDR3 totals 12 residues. The V end lost 5 bases, the J end lost 5 bases, and 13 bases lay between the germline ends.

Ten or more counts support this clonotype. The chain carries TRBV24-1 and TRBJ2-5; D is possibly TRBD2 (6 bases). Trimming took off 9 bases at V and 4 bases at J, with 17 bases between the two ends. From germline, CDR1 is KGHDR and CDR2 SFDVKD. The CDR3 is 14 amino acids. DNA for the CDR3: TGTGCCACCTACGGACTAAGCGGGCTAGAGACCCAGTACTTC. Its protein is CATYGLSGLETQYF.

This clonotype was counted many times. The chain carries TRBV20-1 and TRBJ2-3, with TRBD2 matching over 13 bases. V was pared by 1 base and J by 10 bases, with 11 bases of the junction left unmatched. The CDR3 runs 16 residues. Germline lookup yields CDR1 DFQATT and CDR2 SNEGSKA (reference sequence). CDR3 nucleotides: TGCAGTGCTAGAGGAATACCGGGACTAGCGGGATATGCGCAGTATTTT. This codes for CSARGIPGLAGYAQYF.

This clonotype appeared many times. This sequence joins TRBV7-9 and TRBJ1-1; D gene uncertain. Germline V gene lookup returns CDR1 SEHNR and CDR2 FQNEAQ (reference sequence). The CDR3 has 13 amino acids. Trimming removed 2 bases at V and 1 base at J, with 5 bases between. CDR3 amino acids: CASSLRTNTEAFF. CDR3 bases: TGTGCCAGCAGCTTAAGGACGAACACTGAAGCTTTCTTT.

V gene TRBV12-3 or TRBV12-4 combines with J gene TRBJ2-7; 12 bases match TRBD1. The CDR3 has 15 amino acids. The ends lost 7 bases at V and 2 bases at J; junction bases unmatched: 6. CDR3 amino acids: CASTRDRGQTYEQYF. Here the CDR3 DNA reads TGTGCCAGCACCCGGGACAGGGGGCAGACCTACGAGCAGTACTTC.

This clonotype was counted many times. J is TRBJ2-1 and V is TRBV20-1; D is ambiguous. The ends were cut back, 5 bases at V and 0 bases at J, with 17 bases in the middle. The CDR3 extends over 16 amino acids. Looked up from germline, CDR1 is DFQATT and CDR2 is SNEGSKA (reference sequence). In DNA, the CDR3 is TGCAGTGCTCTAGACCCAACCCTTAGCTCCTACAATGAGCAGTTCTTC. It is translated as CSALDPTLSSYNEQFF.

The chain has TRBV28 and TRBJ2-2; 9 bases map to TRBD2. Germline values: CDR1 MDHEN, CDR2 SYDVKM. CDR3 length: 16 residues. With V trimmed by 6 bases and J by 5 bases, 10 bases remained unmatched. In DNA, the CDR3 is TGTGCCAGCAGGAGAGGCTTTAGCGGGAGAACCGGGGAGCTGTTTTTT. The encoded protein is CASRRGFSGRTGELFF.

V gene TRBV5-1 combines with J gene TRBJ2-3; 7 bases agree with TRBD1. The CDR3 runs 14 residues. Per the germline V gene, CDR1 is SGHRS and CDR2 is YFSETQ. V shed 4 bases and J 2 bases; nucleotides not matched to a gene: 4. Here the CDR3 DNA reads TGCGCCAGCAGCGGGGGACAGAACACAGATACGCAGTATTTT. This translates into CASSGGQNTDTQYF.

The chain uses TRBV4-1 and TRBJ2-2; D gene uncertain. The CDR3 totals 14 residues. CDR1 and CDR2 from the germline V gene are MGHRA and YSYEKL. V shed 2 bases and J shed 1 base, with 5 bases lying between them. CDR3 residues: CASSQRENTGELFF. In DNA, the CDR3 is TGCGCCAGCAGCCAAAGGGAGAACACCGGGGAGCTGTTTTTT.

The chain uses TRBV5-1 and TRBJ2-2; D is perhaps TRBD2 (5 bases). Germline V lookup: CDR1 SGHRS, CDR2 YFSETQ. CDR3 length equals 15 residues. The V end was cut by 4 bases, the J end by 3 bases, with 13 bases between. The CDR3 reads CASSTDWTYTGELFF. The CDR3 DNA is TGCGCCAGCAGCACCGATTGGACTTACACCGGGGAGCTGTTTTTT.